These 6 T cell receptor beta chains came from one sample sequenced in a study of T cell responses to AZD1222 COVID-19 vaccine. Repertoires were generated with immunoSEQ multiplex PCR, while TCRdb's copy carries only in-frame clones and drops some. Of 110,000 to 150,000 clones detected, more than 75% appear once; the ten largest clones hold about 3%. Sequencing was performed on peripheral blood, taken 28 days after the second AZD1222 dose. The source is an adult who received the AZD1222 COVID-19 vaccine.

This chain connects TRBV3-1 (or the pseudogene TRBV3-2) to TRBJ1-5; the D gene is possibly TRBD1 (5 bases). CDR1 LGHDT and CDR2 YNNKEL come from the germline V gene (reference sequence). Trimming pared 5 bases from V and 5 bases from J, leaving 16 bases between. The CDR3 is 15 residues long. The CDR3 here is CASSYPGGGDQPQHF. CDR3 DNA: TGTGCCAGCAGCTACCCTGGCGGGGGGGATCAGCCCCAGCATTTT.

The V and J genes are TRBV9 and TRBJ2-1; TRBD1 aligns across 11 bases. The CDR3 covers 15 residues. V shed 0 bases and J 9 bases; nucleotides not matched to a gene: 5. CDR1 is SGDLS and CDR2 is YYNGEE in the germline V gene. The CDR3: CASSVDGDRGTEQFF. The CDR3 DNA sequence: TGTGCCAGCAGCGTAGATGGGGACAGGGGGACTGAGCAGTTCTTC.

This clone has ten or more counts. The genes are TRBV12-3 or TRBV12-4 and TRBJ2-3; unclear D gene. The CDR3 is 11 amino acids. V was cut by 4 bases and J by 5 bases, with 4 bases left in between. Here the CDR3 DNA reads TGTGCCAGCAGTTGGGAAGATACGCAGTATTTT. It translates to CASSWEDTQYF.

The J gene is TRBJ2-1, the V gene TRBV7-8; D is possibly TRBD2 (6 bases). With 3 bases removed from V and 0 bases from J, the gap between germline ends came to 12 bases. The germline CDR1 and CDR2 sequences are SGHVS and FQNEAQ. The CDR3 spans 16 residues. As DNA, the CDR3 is TGTGCCAGCAGCTTCAGGGAGGAGGTCTCCTACAATGAGCAGTTCTTC. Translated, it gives CASSFREEVSYNEQFF.

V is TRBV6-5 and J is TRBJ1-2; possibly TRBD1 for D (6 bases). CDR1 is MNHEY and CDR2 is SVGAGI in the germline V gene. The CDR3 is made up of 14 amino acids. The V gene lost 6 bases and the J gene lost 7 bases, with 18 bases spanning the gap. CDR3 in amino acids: CASRRGEQGFGYTF. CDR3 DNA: TGTGCCAGCAGGAGAGGAGAACAGGGATTTGGCTACACCTTC.

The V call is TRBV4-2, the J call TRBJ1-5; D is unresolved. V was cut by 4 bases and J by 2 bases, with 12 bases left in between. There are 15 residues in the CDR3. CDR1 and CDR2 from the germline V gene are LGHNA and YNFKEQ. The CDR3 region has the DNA TGTGCCAGCAGCCCCGAGCTCTATGGCAATCAGCCCCAGCATTTT. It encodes CASSPELYGNQPQHF.